A selection of T cell receptor beta chains follows, all from one sample in a study of shared clonotypes between healthy human individuals. Data came from immunoSEQ multiplex PCR; TCRdb stores just in-frame clones and leaves some out. Of 2,500,000 or so clones in the sample, 92% were seen once. Sample: naive CD4+ T cells from PBMCs. Receptors were obtained from a man between 18 and 35 years old in good health. Some clones in this sample may be carry-over from other donors' samples. CDR3s include the opening cysteine and the closing phenylalanine or tryptophan. The order of the fields is clone size, CDR3 length, J gene, D gene, V gene, CDR3 protein, CDR3 DNA. The D gene is left open where the match is weak. Clone size appears in some rows only: once, few, many, or a class for an expanded clone.

clone_size: NA; cdr3_length: 12; j_call: TRBJ1-2; d_call: NA; v_call: TRBV28; cdr3_aa: CASSSGSLGYTF; cdr3_nt: TGTGCCAGCAGCTCGGGCTCTCTTGGCTACACCTTC
clone_size: few; cdr3_length: 12; j_call: TRBJ1-2; d_call: NA; v_call: TRBV10-1; cdr3_aa: CASGDGPAGYTF; cdr3_nt: TGCGCCAGTGGGGACGGGCCCGCTGGCTACACCTTC
clone_size: NA; cdr3_length: 15; j_call: TRBJ2-1; d_call: NA; v_call: TRBV10-3; cdr3_aa: CAIRPDRLAYNEQFF; cdr3_nt: TGTGCCATCAGGCCCGACAGGTTGGCCTACAATGAGCAGTTCTTC
clone_size: NA; cdr3_length: 16; j_call: TRBJ2-2; d_call: TRBD2; v_call: TRBV30; cdr3_aa: CAWSVDGTSGTGELFF; cdr3_nt: TGTGCCTGGAGTGTAGACGGGACTAGCGGCACCGGGGAGCTGTTTTTT
clone_size: NA; cdr3_length: 12; j_call: TRBJ1-1; d_call: NA; v_call: TRBV4-1; cdr3_aa: CASSQDMRGRFF; cdr3_nt: TGCGCCAGCAGCCAAGATATGAGGGGTCGTTTCTTT
clone_size: NA; cdr3_length: 13; j_call: TRBJ2-7; d_call: NA; v_call: TRBV5-1; cdr3_aa: CASSFAATDEQYF; cdr3_nt: TGCGCCAGCAGCTTTGCTGCGACGGACGAGCAGTACTTC
clone_size: NA; cdr3_length: 14; j_call: TRBJ2-5; d_call: NA; v_call: TRBV9; cdr3_aa: CASSPLAVRETQYF; cdr3_nt: TGTGCCAGCAGCCCTTTGGCAGTACGGGAGACCCAGTACTTC
clone_size: NA; cdr3_length: 15; j_call: TRBJ2-5; d_call: TRBD1; v_call: TRBV28; cdr3_aa: CASNTRLRGRETQYF; cdr3_nt: TGTGCCAGCAACACACGCTTAAGGGGGCGAGAGACCCAGTACTTC
clone_size: once; cdr3_length: 17; j_call: TRBJ2-7; d_call: TRBD2; v_call: TRBV18; cdr3_aa: CASSPSREGWDRYEQYF; cdr3_nt: TGTGCCAGCTCACCGTCCCGGGAGGGCTGGGATCGCTACGAGCAGTACTTC
clone_size: NA; cdr3_length: 14; j_call: TRBJ2-7; d_call: TRBD2; v_call: TRBV5-1; cdr3_aa: CASSLQREVYEQYF; cdr3_nt: TGCGCCAGCAGCTTACAGCGGGAGGTCTACGAGCAGTACTTC
clone_size: NA; cdr3_length: 18; j_call: TRBJ1-1; d_call: NA; v_call: TRBV5-1; cdr3_aa: CASSLTAIGIQQNTEAFF; cdr3_nt: TGCGCCAGCAGCTTGACCGCAATAGGGATACAGCAGAACACTGAAGCTTTCTTT
clone_size: NA; cdr3_length: 18; j_call: TRBJ1-4; d_call: NA; v_call: TRBV19; cdr3_aa: CASSSLQTSTATNEKLFF; cdr3_nt: TGTGCCAGTAGTTCGCTACAAACCTCAACTGCAACTAATGAAAAACTGTTTTTT
clone_size: few; cdr3_length: 11; j_call: TRBJ1-2; d_call: NA; v_call: TRBV28; cdr3_aa: CASRAGLGYTF; cdr3_nt: TGTGCCAGCAGAGCGGGGCTGGGCTACACCTTC
clone_size: NA; cdr3_length: 17; j_call: TRBJ1-2; d_call: NA; v_call: TRBV18; cdr3_aa: CASSPKPSGETNYGYTF; cdr3_nt: TGTGCCAGCTCACCAAAACCCAGCGGGGAGACTAACTATGGCTACACCTTC
clone_size: once; cdr3_length: 16; j_call: TRBJ1-1; d_call: NA; v_call: TRBV11-2; cdr3_aa: CASSQTIHGGGPEAFF; cdr3_nt: TGTGCCAGCAGCCAGACTATCCACGGTGGCGGGCCTGAAGCTTTCTTT
clone_size: once; cdr3_length: 15; j_call: TRBJ2-2; d_call: NA; v_call: TRBV2; cdr3_aa: CASSGRGSNTGELFF; cdr3_nt: TGTGCCAGCAGTGGACGAGGTTCGAACACCGGGGAGCTGTTTTTT
clone_size: NA; cdr3_length: 16; j_call: TRBJ2-6; d_call: NA; v_call: TRBV7-2; cdr3_aa: CASSLASGSGANVLTF; cdr3_nt: TGTGCCAGCAGCTTAGCGTCCGGGTCTGGGGCCAACGTCCTGACTTTC
clone_size: NA; cdr3_length: 15; j_call: TRBJ1-3; d_call: TRBD1; v_call: TRBV9; cdr3_aa: CASSAGQGTGNTIYF; cdr3_nt: TGTGCCAGCAGCGCGGGACAGGGGACTGGAAACACCATATATTTT
clone_size: NA; cdr3_length: 14; j_call: TRBJ2-7; d_call: TRBD1; v_call: TRBV27; cdr3_aa: CASSLQGAQYEQYF; cdr3_nt: TGTGCCAGCAGCTTACAGGGGGCGCAGTACGAGCAGTACTTC
clone_size: once; cdr3_length: 14; j_call: TRBJ1-1; d_call: TRBD1; v_call: TRBV5-1; cdr3_aa: CASSRGGENTEAFF; cdr3_nt: TGCGCCAGCAGCCGAGGGGGCGAGAACACTGAAGCTTTCTTT
clone_size: NA; cdr3_length: 18; j_call: TRBJ2-1; d_call: TRBD2; v_call: TRBV5-1; cdr3_aa: CASSFAPLAGKWYNEQFF; cdr3_nt: TGCGCCAGCAGCTTCGCGCCCCTAGCGGGAAAGTGGTACAATGAGCAGTTCTTC
clone_size: NA; cdr3_length: 15; j_call: TRBJ2-1; d_call: NA; v_call: TRBV7-3; cdr3_aa: CASSLIRGAKNEQFF; cdr3_nt: TGTGCCAGCAGCTTAATCCGGGGGGCGAAGAATGAGCAGTTCTTC
clone_size: NA; cdr3_length: 14; j_call: TRBJ2-3; d_call: TRBD2; v_call: TRBV6-5; cdr3_aa: CASRTTSGRNTQYF; cdr3_nt: TGTGCCAGCAGGACGACTAGCGGGAGGAATACGCAGTATTTT
clone_size: NA; cdr3_length: 16; j_call: TRBJ2-3; d_call: NA; v_call: TRBV18; cdr3_aa: CASSPPQDRNTDTQYF; cdr3_nt: TGTGCCAGCTCACCACCTCAAGACAGAAACACAGATACGCAGTATTTT
clone_size: NA; cdr3_length: 16; j_call: TRBJ1-1; d_call: TRBD1; v_call: TRBV27; cdr3_aa: CASSQIQGGLWTEAFF; cdr3_nt: TGTGCCAGCAGCCAGATTCAAGGGGGCCTATGGACGGAAGCTTTCTTT
clone_size: NA; cdr3_length: 15; j_call: TRBJ2-2; d_call: TRBD2; v_call: TRBV18; cdr3_aa: CASSPPSGGPGELFF; cdr3_nt: TGTGCCAGCTCACCACCGAGCGGGGGCCCCGGGGAGCTGTTTTTT
clone_size: NA; cdr3_length: 16; j_call: TRBJ1-5; d_call: NA; v_call: TRBV28; cdr3_aa: CASRDRMGGPNQPQHF; cdr3_nt: TGTGCCAGCAGGGATCGCATGGGCGGCCCCAATCAGCCCCAGCATTTT
clone_size: once; cdr3_length: 14; j_call: TRBJ2-1; d_call: TRBD2; v_call: TRBV28; cdr3_aa: CASAAGNPYNEQFF; cdr3_nt: TGTGCCAGCGCAGCGGGAAACCCCTACAATGAGCAGTTCTTC
clone_size: NA; cdr3_length: 16; j_call: TRBJ1-3; d_call: NA; v_call: TRBV5-1; cdr3_aa: CASSTEPGNSGNTIYF; cdr3_nt: TGCGCCAGCAGCACCGAACCGGGAAACTCTGGAAACACCATATATTTT
clone_size: once; cdr3_length: 15; j_call: TRBJ2-7; d_call: TRBD1; v_call: TRBV5-1; cdr3_aa: CASSFGQGGSYEQYF; cdr3_nt: TGCGCCAGCAGCTTTGGACAGGGGGGATCCTACGAGCAGTACTTC
clone_size: once; cdr3_length: 13; j_call: TRBJ2-7; d_call: NA; v_call: TRBV7-5; cdr3_aa: CARSLGRRYEQYF; cdr3_nt: TGTGCCAGAAGCCTAGGGAGGAGATACGAGCAGTACTTC
clone_size: NA; cdr3_length: 15; j_call: TRBJ2-3; d_call: NA; v_call: TRBV4-1; cdr3_aa: CASSPADVSADTQYF; cdr3_nt: TGCGCCAGCAGCCCAGCGGATGTTAGCGCAGATACGCAGTATTTT
clone_size: once; cdr3_length: 15; j_call: TRBJ2-3; d_call: TRBD2; v_call: TRBV6-4; cdr3_aa: CASRGLAGDGDTQYF; cdr3_nt: TGTGCCAGCAGGGGACTAGCGGGAGACGGAGATACGCAGTATTTT
clone_size: NA; cdr3_length: 14; j_call: TRBJ1-3; d_call: NA; v_call: TRBV19; cdr3_aa: CASSGQSSGNTIYF; cdr3_nt: TGTGCCAGTAGTGGTCAGAGCTCTGGAAACACCATATATTTT
clone_size: NA; cdr3_length: 17; j_call: TRBJ2-1; d_call: NA; v_call: TRBV11-3; cdr3_aa: CASSIGDAGQLNNEQFF; cdr3_nt: TGTGCCAGCAGCATAGGGGATGCGGGACAGCTCAACAATGAGCAGTTCTTC
clone_size: NA; cdr3_length: 13; j_call: TRBJ1-1; d_call: NA; v_call: TRBV6-5; cdr3_aa: CASSPRDNTEAFF; cdr3_nt: TGTGCCAGCAGTCCCAGGGATAACACTGAAGCTTTCTTT
clone_size: NA; cdr3_length: 18; j_call: TRBJ1-5; d_call: TRBD1; v_call: TRBV7-8; cdr3_aa: CASSTLGQSPGGNQPQHF; cdr3_nt: TGTGCCAGCAGCACGTTGGGACAGTCTCCTGGGGGCAATCAGCCCCAGCATTTT
clone_size: NA; cdr3_length: 12; j_call: TRBJ2-3; d_call: NA; v_call: TRBV2; cdr3_aa: CASSGRGDTQYF; cdr3_nt: TGTGCCAGCAGTGGTCGGGGAGATACGCAGTATTTT
clone_size: NA; cdr3_length: 14; j_call: TRBJ2-1; d_call: TRBD2; v_call: TRBV7-9; cdr3_aa: CASSPTGLAGGPVF; cdr3_nt: TGTGCCAGCAGCCCTACCGGACTAGCGGGAGGGCCGGTCTTC
clone_size: NA; cdr3_length: 14; j_call: TRBJ1-1; d_call: TRBD1; v_call: TRBV27; cdr3_aa: CASSLSGGNTEAFF; cdr3_nt: TGTGCCAGCAGCTTATCAGGGGGGAACACTGAAGCTTTCTTT
clone_size: NA; cdr3_length: 15; j_call: TRBJ2-7; d_call: TRBD2; v_call: TRBV7-3; cdr3_aa: CASSFMAGVPYEQYF; cdr3_nt: TGTGCCAGCAGCTTTATGGCGGGAGTCCCCTACGAGCAGTACTTC
clone_size: NA; cdr3_length: 14; j_call: TRBJ1-1; d_call: TRBD1; v_call: TRBV28; cdr3_aa: CASTHRGRNTEAFF; cdr3_nt: TGTGCCAGCACCCACAGGGGTAGGAACACTGAAGCTTTCTTT
clone_size: NA; cdr3_length: 15; j_call: TRBJ2-2; d_call: NA; v_call: TRBV5-1; cdr3_aa: CASSLWAGSTGELFF; cdr3_nt: TGCGCCAGCAGCTTGTGGGCTGGGTCGACCGGGGAGCTGTTTTTT
clone_size: NA; cdr3_length: 13; j_call: TRBJ2-5; d_call: NA; v_call: TRBV30; cdr3_aa: CAWSVKHQETQYF; cdr3_nt: TGTGCCTGGAGTGTGAAACACCAAGAGACCCAGTACTTC
clone_size: NA; cdr3_length: 13; j_call: TRBJ1-2; d_call: NA; v_call: TRBV18; cdr3_aa: CASSGSGDNGYTF; cdr3_nt: TGTGCCAGCTCGGGTAGTGGGGACAATGGCTACACCTTC
clone_size: NA; cdr3_length: 14; j_call: TRBJ2-7; d_call: NA; v_call: TRBV9; cdr3_aa: CASSLLSLGGEQYF; cdr3_nt: TGTGCCAGCAGCCTCCTGTCTCTTGGTGGGGAGCAGTACTTC
clone_size: NA; cdr3_length: 16; j_call: TRBJ1-4; d_call: NA; v_call: TRBV28; cdr3_aa: CASSSPRDPRDEKLFF; cdr3_nt: TGTGCCAGCAGTTCCCCTCGGGACCCCCGGGATGAAAAACTGTTTTTT
clone_size: once; cdr3_length: 16; j_call: TRBJ2-2; d_call: TRBD2; v_call: TRBV9; cdr3_aa: CASSAPLAGVTGELFF; cdr3_nt: TGTGCCAGCAGCGCCCCCCTAGCGGGAGTCACCGGGGAGCTGTTTTTT
clone_size: NA; cdr3_length: 14; j_call: TRBJ1-1; d_call: NA; v_call: TRBV18; cdr3_aa: CASSPQQENTEAFF; cdr3_nt: TGTGCCAGCTCACCTCAACAGGAGAACACTGAAGCTTTCTTT
clone_size: NA; cdr3_length: 12; j_call: TRBJ2-1; d_call: NA; v_call: TRBV28; cdr3_aa: CASSIVRVEQFF; cdr3_nt: TGTGCCAGCAGCATCGTAAGGGTCGAGCAGTTCTTC
clone_size: NA; cdr3_length: 16; j_call: TRBJ2-1; d_call: TRBD2; v_call: TRBV5-5; cdr3_aa: CASSLGGRASYNEQFF; cdr3_nt: TGTGCCAGCAGCTTGGGCGGGAGGGCTTCCTACAATGAGCAGTTCTTC
clone_size: NA; cdr3_length: 17; j_call: TRBJ1-1; d_call: NA; v_call: TRBV19; cdr3_aa: CASQTQGRTPERTEAFF; cdr3_nt: TGTGCCAGCCAGACCCAAGGGCGTACCCCTGAACGCACTGAAGCTTTCTTT
clone_size: NA; cdr3_length: 14; j_call: TRBJ1-2; d_call: NA; v_call: TRBV4-1; cdr3_aa: CASSRLGLGYGYTF; cdr3_nt: TGCGCCAGCAGCCGGTTAGGGTTGGGCTATGGCTACACCTTC
clone_size: NA; cdr3_length: 14; j_call: TRBJ1-4; d_call: NA; v_call: TRBV2; cdr3_aa: CASRRHQSNEKLFF; cdr3_nt: TGTGCCAGCCGAAGACACCAATCTAATGAAAAACTGTTTTTT
clone_size: NA; cdr3_length: 17; j_call: TRBJ2-5; d_call: TRBD2; v_call: TRBV5-4; cdr3_aa: CASSLQLAGGARETQYF; cdr3_nt: TGTGCCAGCAGCCTCCAGCTAGCGGGAGGGGCTAGGGAGACCCAGTACTTC